This TCR beta chain was identified in a study of blood T cell repertoires in COVID-19. Study information: The analysed material was cDNA or gDNA that came from T cells, B-cell-depleted T cells, or PBMCs.

This clone occurred a few times. The CDR3 loop spans 15 amino acids. Deletions cut 0 bases from V and 9 bases from J, with 13 bases between. The germline V gene encodes CDR1 SGDLS and CDR2 YYNGEE. Produced via immunoSEQ multiplex PCR; TCRdb's table is partial and in-frame only. This table has 200,000 or so clones, 80% to 90% appearing once. Adults between about 18 and 95 years of age took part from under 30 US areas. The sequencing input was PBMCs or T cells enriched from blood (not recorded which). The chain joins TRBV9 to TRBJ1-6; possible D gene TRBD1, 6 bases. The receptor was isolated from a woman between 35 and 50 years old with acute COVID-19. CDR3 DNA: TGTGCCAGCAGCGTAGACGGCCAGGGGAGTTCACCCCTCCACTTT. The encoded protein is CASSVDGQGSSPLHF.